This TCR beta chain was sequenced in a study of T-cell reconstitution after alpha-beta-depleted transplantation in children (dated by TCRdb to the mid-2010s). Context from the whole study: Using TCR repertoire profiling, the study followed T-cell immune reconstitution in a quantitative way in children after TCRalphabeta/CD19-depleted allogeneic hematopoietic cell transplantation. On the study overall, not on this receptor specifically: In some patients, high TCRbeta diversity at day 60 was attributed to recipient T cells and intrathymic progenitors that had survived conditioning. The apparently early recovery of alphabetaT-cell counts about two months after transplant reportedly depended on only several hundred rapidly expanded clones that came from non-depleted graft cells. Over subsequent months, a decline in hyperexpanded clone frequencies was noted, and after one year, T-cell counts and TCRbeta diversity were mostly ascribed to newly produced T cells.

Receptors were amplified or captured by PCR. The instrument given in TCRdb is Illumina HiSeq 2500. To normalize quantification of the TCRbeta repertoire, the TCR libraries were built with molecular barcoding that relied on unique molecular identifiers. TCRdb reanalyzed the raw reads on its own, using fastp at Q25 for trimming and MiXCR for clone calling, and kept in-frame beta chains. Merged by CDR3 protein, the rows form single entries marked with the most common genes and DNA. This sample is represented by fewer than 550,000 distinct CDR3 sequences; around 15% of them were singletons. The ten largest clones take up under 30% of the sample. The label giving this sample's treatment or condition can be read as: allogeneic hematopoietic cell transplantation with graft depleted of TCRalphabeta T cells and CD19 B cells. The transplant recipients were children given TCRalphabeta/CD19-depleted allogeneic hematopoietic cell grafts.

A remark on this clonotype: No antigen is known for it. No qualities accompany the bases; no much larger clone lies one base away.

As encoded in the germline V gene (reference sequence), CDR1 is LGHDT while CDR2 is YNNKEL. V sheds 2 bases and J sheds 2 bases, leaving 22 bases between their ends. The CDR3, cysteine through phenylalanine, is 19 amino acids long. CDR3 DNA only is kept here, 57 bases in frame from base 1. Sample: PBMCs, mostly from graft donor cells, taken 360 days after TCRalphabeta/CD19-depleted stem cell transplant. The TCR originated in a boy younger than two who had a stem cell transplant for Wiskott-Aldrich syndrome, so the T cells may come from the graft donor. The chain links TRBV3-1 with TRBJ2-1; the D region possibly corresponds to TRBD2 (5 bases align). The DNA sequence is as follows: TGTGCCAGCAGCCAAACTACATCCTTTAGCGTGCGCCCCTACAATGAGCAGTTCTTC. Its protein reads: CASSQTTSFSVRPYNEQFF.